The TCR beta chain under discussion was sequenced for a study of OX40 agonist ivuxolimab in advanced cancers. Study-level background: A mean age of about 59 years, range roughly 23 to 79, was recorded, and over 65% were male.

Sequencing was performed with immunoSEQ multiplex PCR; in TCRdb, only in-frame clones are kept and a portion is missing. There are around 100,000 clones in the sample; 95% to 97% occur only once, and around 2% lies in the top ten. The CDR3 has 14 amino acids. V was trimmed by 3 bases and J by 2 bases, leaving 9 bases between them. The germline V gene encodes CDR1 SGHTS and CDR2 YDEGEE. V gene TRBV5-8 combines with J gene TRBJ1-3; D is perhaps TRBD1 (6 bases). The sample here was CD4+ or CD8+ T cells sorted from blood, taken in a trial of the OX40 agonist ivuxolimab. The TCR was taken from an adult with an advanced solid tumor such as melanoma, head and neck, liver or kidney cancer. The DNA of the CDR3 is TGTGCCAGCAGCTGGCGGACAGCTGGAAACACCATATATTTT. It specifies CASSWRTAGNTIYF.